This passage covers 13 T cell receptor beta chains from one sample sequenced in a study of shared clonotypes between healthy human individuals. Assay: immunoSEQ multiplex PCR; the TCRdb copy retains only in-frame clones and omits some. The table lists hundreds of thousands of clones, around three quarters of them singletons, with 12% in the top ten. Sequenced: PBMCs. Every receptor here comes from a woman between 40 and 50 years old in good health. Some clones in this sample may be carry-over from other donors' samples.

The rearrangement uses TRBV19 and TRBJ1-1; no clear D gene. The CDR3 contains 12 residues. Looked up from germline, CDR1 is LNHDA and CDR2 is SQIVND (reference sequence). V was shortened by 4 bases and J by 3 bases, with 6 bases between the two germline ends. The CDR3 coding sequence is TGTGCCAGTAGTAAACATTACACTGAAGCTTTCTTT. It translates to CASSKHYTEAFF.

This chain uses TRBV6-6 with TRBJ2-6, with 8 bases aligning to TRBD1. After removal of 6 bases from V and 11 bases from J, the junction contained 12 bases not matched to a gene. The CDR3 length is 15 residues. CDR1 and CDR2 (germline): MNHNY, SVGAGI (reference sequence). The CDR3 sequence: CASSPGQGSSHVLTF. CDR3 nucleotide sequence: TGTGCCAGCAGCCCTGGACAGGGCTCTTCTCACGTCCTGACTTTC.

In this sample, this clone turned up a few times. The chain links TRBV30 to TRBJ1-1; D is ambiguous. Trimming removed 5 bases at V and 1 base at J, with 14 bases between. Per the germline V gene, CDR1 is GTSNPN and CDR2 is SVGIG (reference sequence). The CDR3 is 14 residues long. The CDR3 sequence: CAWGLLGGNTEAFF. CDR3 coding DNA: TGTGCCTGGGGTCTTCTAGGAGGGAACACTGAAGCTTTCTTT.

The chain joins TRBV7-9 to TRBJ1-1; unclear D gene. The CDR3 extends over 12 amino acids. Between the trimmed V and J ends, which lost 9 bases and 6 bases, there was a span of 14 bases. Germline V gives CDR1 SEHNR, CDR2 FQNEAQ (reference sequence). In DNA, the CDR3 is TGTGCCAGTAGCCAGGAGGAGGCTGAAGCTTTCTTT. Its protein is CASSQEEAEAFF.

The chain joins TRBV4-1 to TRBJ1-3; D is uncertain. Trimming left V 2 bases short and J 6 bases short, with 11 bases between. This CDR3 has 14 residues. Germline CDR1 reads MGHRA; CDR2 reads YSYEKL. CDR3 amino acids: CASSQPGRKNTIYF. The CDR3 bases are TGCGCCAGCAGCCAACCGGGAAGAAAAAACACCATATATTTT.

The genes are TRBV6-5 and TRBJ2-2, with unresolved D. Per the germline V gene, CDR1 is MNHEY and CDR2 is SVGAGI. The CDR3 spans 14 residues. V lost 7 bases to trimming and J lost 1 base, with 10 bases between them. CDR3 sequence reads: CASTQRRNTGELFF. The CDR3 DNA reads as TGTGCCAGCACCCAGCGAAGGAACACCGGGGAGCTGTTTTTT.

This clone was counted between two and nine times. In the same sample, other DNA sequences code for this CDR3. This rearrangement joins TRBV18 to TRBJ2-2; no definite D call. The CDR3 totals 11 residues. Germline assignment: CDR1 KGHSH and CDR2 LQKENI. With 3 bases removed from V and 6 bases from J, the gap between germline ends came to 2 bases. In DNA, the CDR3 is TGTGCCAGCTCACCCCCCGGGGAGCTGTTTTTT. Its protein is CASSPPGELFF. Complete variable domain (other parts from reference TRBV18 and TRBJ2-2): NAGVMQNPRHLVRRRGQEARLRCSPMKGHSHVYWYRQLPEEGLKFMVYLQKENIIDESGMPKERFSAEFPKEGPSILRIQQVVRGDSAAYFCASSPPGELFFGEGSRLTVL.

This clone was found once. CDR3 nucleotides: TGTGCCAGCAGCTTAGCCAGCATGAGCTCTGGAAACACCATATATTTT. Amino acids: CASSLASMSSGNTIYF. The gene calls are TRBV7-9 and TRBJ1-3; D is unclear. The germline V and J ends were trimmed by 0 bases and 0 bases, with 9 bases remaining between them. Germline V gene sequence: CDR1 SEHNR, CDR2 FQNEAQ (reference sequence). The CDR3 contains 16 residues.

The CDR3 reads CASSPNGISYEQYF. The CDR3 nucleotides are TGCGCCAGCAGTCCAAATGGGATCTCCTACGAGCAGTACTTC. J is TRBJ2-7 and V is TRBV10-2; D is unclear. Germline lookup yields CDR1 WSHSY and CDR2 SAAADI. The CDR3 extends over 14 amino acids. The V gene lost 5 bases and the J gene lost 0 bases, with 11 bases spanning the gap.

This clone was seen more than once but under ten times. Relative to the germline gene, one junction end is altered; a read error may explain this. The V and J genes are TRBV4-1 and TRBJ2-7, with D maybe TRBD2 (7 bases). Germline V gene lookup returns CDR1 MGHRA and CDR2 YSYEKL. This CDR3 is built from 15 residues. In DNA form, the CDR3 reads TGTGCCAGCAGCCAAGGGGAGGGGGAATACGCCGAGCAGTACTTC. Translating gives CASSQGEGEYAEQYF.

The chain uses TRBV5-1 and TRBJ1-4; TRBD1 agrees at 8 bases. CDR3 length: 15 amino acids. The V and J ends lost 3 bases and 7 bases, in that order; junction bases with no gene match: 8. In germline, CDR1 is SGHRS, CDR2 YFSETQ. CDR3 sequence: CASSWGDRGGEKLFF. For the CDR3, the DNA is TGCGCCAGCAGCTGGGGAGACAGGGGAGGTGAAAAACTGTTTTTT. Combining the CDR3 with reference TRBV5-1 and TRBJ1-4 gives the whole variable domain KAGVTQTPRYLIKTRGQQVTLSCSPISGHRSVSWYQQTPGQGLQFLFEYFSETQRNKGNFPGRFSGRQFSNSRSEMNVSTLELGDSALYLCASSWGDRGGEKLFFGSGTQLSVL.

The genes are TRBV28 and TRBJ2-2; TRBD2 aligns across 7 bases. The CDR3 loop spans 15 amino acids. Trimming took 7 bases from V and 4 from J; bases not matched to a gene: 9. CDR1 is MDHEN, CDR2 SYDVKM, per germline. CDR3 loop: CASTPFTSATGELFF. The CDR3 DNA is TGTGCCAGCACCCCCTTCACTAGCGCCACCGGGGAGCTGTTTTTT.

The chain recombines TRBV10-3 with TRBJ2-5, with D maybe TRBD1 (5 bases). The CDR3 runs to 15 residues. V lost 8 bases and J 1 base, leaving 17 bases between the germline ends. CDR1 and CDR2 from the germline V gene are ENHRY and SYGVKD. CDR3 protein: CAIAWSDSSQETQYF. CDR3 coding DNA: TGTGCCATCGCGTGGTCCGACAGCAGCCAAGAGACCCAGTACTTC.